This T cell receptor beta chain derives from a study of early T cells in non-severe SARS-CoV-2 infection. Study-wide context: With bulk RNA from unsorted whole blood as input, sequencing yielded unpaired chains. Study findings and constraints: VDJdb matches were skewed toward anti-spike CD8 T cell responses.

For this clonotype: The antigen is undetermined.

The CDR3 loop spans 14 amino acids. Germline V gene sequence: CDR1 SQVTM, CDR2 ANQGSEA. The J segment lost 4 bases and the V segment lost 2 bases, leaving 6 bases of the junction unmatched. As part of library construction, unique molecular identifiers were attached to individual cDNA molecules. TCRdb re-derived calls from the 5' RACE reads in MiXCR, one entry per CDR3 protein. The repertoire consists of approximately 97,000 distinct CDR3 sequences, with 11% occurring once and the leading ten covering roughly 5%. V and J are TRBV29-1 and TRBJ2-3; TRBD1 matches 7 bases. The sequenced sample was whole blood, obtained at baseline. The receptor's source is an adult who was a healthcare worker with PCR-confirmed SARS-CoV-2 infection or an uninfected control (not recorded which). CDR3 region: CSVERDSGADTQYF. For the CDR3, the DNA is TGCAGCGTTGAAAGGGACAGTGGAGCAGATACGCAGTATTTT.